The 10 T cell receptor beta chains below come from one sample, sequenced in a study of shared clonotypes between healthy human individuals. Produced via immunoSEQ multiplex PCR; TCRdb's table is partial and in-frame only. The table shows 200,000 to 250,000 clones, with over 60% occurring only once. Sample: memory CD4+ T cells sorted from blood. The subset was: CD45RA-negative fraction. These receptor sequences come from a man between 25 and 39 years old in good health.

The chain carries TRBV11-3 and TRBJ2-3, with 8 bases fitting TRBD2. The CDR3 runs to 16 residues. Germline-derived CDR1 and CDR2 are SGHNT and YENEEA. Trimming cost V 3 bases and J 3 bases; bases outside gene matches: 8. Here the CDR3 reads CASSFSAGGRTDTQYF. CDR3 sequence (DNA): TGTGCCAGCAGCTTCAGTGCGGGAGGAAGGACAGATACGCAGTATTTT.

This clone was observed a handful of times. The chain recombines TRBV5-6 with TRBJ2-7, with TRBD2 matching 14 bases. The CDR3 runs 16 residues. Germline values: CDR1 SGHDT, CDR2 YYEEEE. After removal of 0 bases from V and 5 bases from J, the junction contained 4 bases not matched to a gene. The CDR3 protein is CASSLGLAGGPHEQYF. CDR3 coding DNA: TGTGCCAGCAGCTTGGGACTAGCGGGAGGGCCCCACGAGCAGTACTTC.

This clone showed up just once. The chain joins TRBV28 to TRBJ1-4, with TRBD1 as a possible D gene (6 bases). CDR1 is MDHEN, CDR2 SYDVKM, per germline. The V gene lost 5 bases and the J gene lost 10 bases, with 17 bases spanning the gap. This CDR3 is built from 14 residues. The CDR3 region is CASSLGTNTGKLFF. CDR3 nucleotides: TGTGCCAGCAGTCTCGGGACAAACACTGGAAAACTGTTTTTT. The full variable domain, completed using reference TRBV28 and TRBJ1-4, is DVKVTQSSRYLVKRTGEKVFLECVQDMDHENMFWYRQDPGLGLRLIYFSYDVKMKEKGDIPEGYSVSREKKERFSLILESASTNQTSMYLCASSLGTNTGKLFFGSGTQLSVL.

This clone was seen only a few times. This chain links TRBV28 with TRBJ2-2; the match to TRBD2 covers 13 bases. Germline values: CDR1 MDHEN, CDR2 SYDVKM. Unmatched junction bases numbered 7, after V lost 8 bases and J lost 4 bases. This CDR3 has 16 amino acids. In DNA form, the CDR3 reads TGTGCCAGCGTTACTAGCGGGAGGGCCGGCACCGGGGAGCTGTTTTTT. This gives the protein CASVTSGRAGTGELFF.

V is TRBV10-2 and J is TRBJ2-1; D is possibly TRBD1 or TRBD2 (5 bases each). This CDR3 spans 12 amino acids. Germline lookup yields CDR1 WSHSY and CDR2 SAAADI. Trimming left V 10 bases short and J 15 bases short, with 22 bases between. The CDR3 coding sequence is TGCGCCATCTCCCCTGGGGCCGGGGTCTCGTTCTTC. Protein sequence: CAISPGAGVSFF.

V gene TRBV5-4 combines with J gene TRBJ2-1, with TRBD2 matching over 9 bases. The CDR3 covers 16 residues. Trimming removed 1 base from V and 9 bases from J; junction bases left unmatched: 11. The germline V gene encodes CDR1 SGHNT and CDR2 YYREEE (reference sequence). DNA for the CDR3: TGTGCCAGCAGCTTGTGGGCTAGCGGGATGAGGGCTGAGCAGTTCTTC. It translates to CASSLWASGMRAEQFF.

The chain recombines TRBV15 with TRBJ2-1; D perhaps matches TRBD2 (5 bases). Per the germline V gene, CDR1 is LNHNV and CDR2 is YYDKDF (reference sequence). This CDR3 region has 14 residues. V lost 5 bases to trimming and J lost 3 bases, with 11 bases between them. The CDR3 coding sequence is TGTGCCACCAGCCGTGGACTCGTCTACAATGAGCAGTTCTTC. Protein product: CATSRGLVYNEQFF.

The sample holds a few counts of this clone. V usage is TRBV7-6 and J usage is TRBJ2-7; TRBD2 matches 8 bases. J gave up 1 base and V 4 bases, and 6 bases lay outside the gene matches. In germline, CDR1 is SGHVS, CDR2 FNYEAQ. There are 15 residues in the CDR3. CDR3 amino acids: CASSSGGDGSYEQYF. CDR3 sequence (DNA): TGTGCCAGCAGCTCGGGGGGGGACGGATCCTACGAGCAGTACTTC.

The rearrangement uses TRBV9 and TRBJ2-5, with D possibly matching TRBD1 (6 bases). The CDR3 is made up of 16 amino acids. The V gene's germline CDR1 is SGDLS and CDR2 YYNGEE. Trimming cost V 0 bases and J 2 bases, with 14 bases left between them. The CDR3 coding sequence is TGTGCCAGCAGCGTAGCAGGGGTCCCTAAACAAGAGACCCAGTACTTC. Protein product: CASSVAGVPKQETQYF.

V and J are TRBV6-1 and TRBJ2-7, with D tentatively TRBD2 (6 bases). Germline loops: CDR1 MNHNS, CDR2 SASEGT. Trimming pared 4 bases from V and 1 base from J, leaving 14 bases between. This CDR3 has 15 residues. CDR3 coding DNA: TGTGCCAGCAGTGGGCGGGGTATTACATCCTACGAGCAGTACTTC. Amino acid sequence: CASSGRGITSYEQYF.